This TCR beta chain was recovered during a study of blood T cell repertoires in COVID-19. About the research overall: Donors in the United States, Italy and Spain gave samples during acute or convalescent COVID-19.

Original handling: Reference gene primer amplification in the assay estimated nucleated cell counts. TCRdb's table, derived via immunoSEQ multiplex PCR, lists solely in-frame clones and lacks some. V and J calls and clone size are copied from that table; D and trimming were computed from the DNA. The sample comprises about 140,000 clones, 77% of which are singletons, and about 9.4% rests with the top ten. The CDR3 has 13 amino acids. Trimming stripped 4 bases from V and 1 base from J, with 5 bases between. The J gene is TRBJ1-5, the V gene TRBV12-3 or TRBV12-4; weak D call: TRBD1 (5 bases). Input material: peripheral blood. The sequence came from a woman aged 50 to 60 with active or convalescent COVID-19. For the CDR3, the DNA is TGTGCCAGCAGTTACAGGAGCAATCAGCCCCAGCATTTT. Translated: CASSYRSNQPQHF.